This T cell receptor (beta chain) was captured by sequencing in a study of blood T cell repertoires in COVID-19. Overall study context: Material from acute and convalescent COVID-19 was sourced from the United States, Italy and Spain. Sources were T cells, B-cell-depleted T cells, or PBMCs; the material itself was cDNA or gDNA.

The germline CDR1 and CDR2 sequences are MNHEY and SMNVEV (reference sequence). The CDR3 consists of 16 residues. Trimming took off 5 bases at V and 4 bases at J, with 20 bases between the two ends. The protocol was immunoSEQ multiplex PCR, while the TCRdb copy is restricted to in-frame clones and leaves out a portion. The table has approximately 300,000 clones, more than 80% seen once; the top ten hold 5% to 7%. The chain has TRBV27 and TRBJ1-1, with a weak D call TRBD1 (6 bases). The sequence came from a young man who had recovered from COVID-19. The sample comprised peripheral blood. Here the CDR3 DNA reads TGTGCCAGCAGTCCACCATTTCAGGGGAAGGGCACTGAAGCTTTCTTT. This gives the protein CASSPPFQGKGTEAFF.